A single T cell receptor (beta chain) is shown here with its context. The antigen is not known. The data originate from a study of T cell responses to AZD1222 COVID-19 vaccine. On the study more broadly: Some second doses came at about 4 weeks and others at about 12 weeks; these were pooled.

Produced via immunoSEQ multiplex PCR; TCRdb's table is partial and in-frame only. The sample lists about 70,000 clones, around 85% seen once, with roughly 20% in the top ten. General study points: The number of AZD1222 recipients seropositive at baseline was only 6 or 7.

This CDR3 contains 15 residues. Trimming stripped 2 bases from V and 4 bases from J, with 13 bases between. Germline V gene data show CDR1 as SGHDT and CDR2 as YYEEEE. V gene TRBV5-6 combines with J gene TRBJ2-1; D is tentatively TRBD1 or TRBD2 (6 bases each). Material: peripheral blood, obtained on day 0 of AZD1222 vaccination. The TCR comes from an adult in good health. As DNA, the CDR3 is TGTGCCAGCAGCTTAGGGGGAGGCACGTACAATGAGCAGTTCTTC. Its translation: CASSLGGGTYNEQFF.